Below are 24 T cell receptor beta chains sequenced from a single sample in a study of blood T cell repertoires in COVID-19. The protocol was immunoSEQ multiplex PCR, while the TCRdb copy is restricted to in-frame clones and leaves out a portion. The data contain 68,000 or so clones, about nine tenths of them seen just once; the ten biggest clones take up roughly 0.47%. The specimen was peripheral blood. These TCRs come from a middle-aged man with COVID-19, enrolled during active disease.

This clone has just one count. The J gene is TRBJ2-5, the V gene TRBV5-1; 7 positions match TRBD2. This CDR3 region has 17 residues. The germline gives CDR1 SGHRS, CDR2 YFSETQ. Trimming at V came to 0 bases and at J to 5 bases, leaving 13 bases not matched to a gene. The CDR3 spells CASSLEAGLAARETQYF. The DNA of the CDR3 is TGCGCCAGCAGCTTGGAGGCGGGTCTAGCGGCCCGGGAGACCCAGTACTTC.

This chain connects TRBV6-5 to TRBJ2-7; TRBD2 matches 7 bases. V shed 6 bases, J shed 4 bases, and the junction held 12 bases outside the gene matches. The CDR3 spans 15 residues. The germline V gene encodes CDR1 MNHEY and CDR2 SVGAGI. CDR3 residues: CASRKPRRESYEQYF. CDR3 coding DNA: TGTGCCAGCAGAAAACCCCGGCGGGAGTCGTACGAGCAGTACTTC.

The rearrangement links TRBV24-1 to TRBJ2-7; 10 bases fit TRBD1. J was trimmed by 2 bases and V by 4 bases; bases with no gene match: 7. This CDR3 contains 16 residues. Germline assignment: CDR1 KGHDR and CDR2 SFDVKD. CDR3 residues: CATSDRDRGPPYEQYF. CDR3 coding DNA: TGTGCCACCAGTGACCGAGACAGGGGGCCCCCCTACGAGCAGTACTTC.

V is TRBV5-1 and J is TRBJ2-1; TRBD1 is a possible D gene (6 bases). The CDR3 spans 14 residues. Germline values: CDR1 SGHRS, CDR2 YFSETQ. V dropped 5 bases and J dropped 6 bases, with 15 bases sitting between them. The CDR3 sequence: CASSPGEGSNEQFF. The CDR3 region has the DNA TGCGCCAGCAGTCCAGGGGAAGGGTCCAATGAGCAGTTCTTC.

V and J are TRBV5-5 and TRBJ1-2, with D possibly matching TRBD1 (6 bases). The ends were cut back, 0 bases at V and 0 bases at J, with 9 bases in the middle. This CDR3 contains 15 residues. The germline CDR1 and CDR2 sequences are SGHKS and YYEKEE (reference sequence). This chain's CDR3 is CASSLAGEANYGYTF. CDR3 nucleotides: TGTGCCAGCAGCTTGGCAGGGGAAGCTAACTATGGCTACACCTTC. Full variable domain (missing parts from reference TRBV5-5 and TRBJ1-2): DAGVTQSPTHLIKTRGQQVTLRCSPISGHKSVSWYQQVLGQGPQFIFQYYEKEERGRGNFPDRFSARQFPNYSSELNVNALLLGDSALYLCASSLAGEANYGYTFGSGTRLTVV.

The chain links TRBV27 to TRBJ1-2, with a weak D call TRBD1 (6 bases). Per germline, CDR1 MNHEY and CDR2 SMNVEV (reference sequence). The V gene lost 2 bases and the J gene lost 2 bases, with 9 bases spanning the gap. This CDR3 comprises 14 residues. CDR3 amino acids: CASSLMQGNYGYTF. The CDR3 nucleotides read TGTGCCAGCAGTTTAATGCAGGGGAACTATGGCTACACCTTC.

This clone has only a few counts. The V call is TRBV11-3, the J call TRBJ1-5, with 9 bases fitting TRBD1. V lost 5 bases to trimming and J lost 2 bases; unmatched junction nucleotides: 10. The CDR3 loop spans 17 amino acids. Germline V lookup: CDR1 SGHNT, CDR2 YENEEA. CDR3 DNA: TGTGCCAGCAGCCTCTTGGGACAGGGTGCGGGCAATCAGCCCCAGCATTTT. Its translation is CASSLLGQGAGNQPQHF.

The chain recombines TRBV7-9 with TRBJ2-2; 7 bases are shared with TRBD2. The CDR3 loop spans 17 amino acids. Germline loops: CDR1 SEHNR, CDR2 FQNEAQ (reference sequence). The ends lost 4 bases at V and 1 base at J; junction bases unmatched: 9. The CDR3 protein is CASSYAGKRGNTGELFF. In DNA form, the CDR3 reads TGTGCCAGCAGCTACGCGGGGAAGCGGGGGAACACCGGGGAGCTGTTTTTT.

This chain uses TRBV7-9 with TRBJ2-7, with D unclear. CDR1 and CDR2 from the germline V gene are SEHNR and FQNEAQ (reference sequence). V was shortened by 4 bases and J by 3 bases, with 4 bases between the two germline ends. This CDR3 contains 11 residues. DNA for the CDR3: TGTGCCAGCAGCTCAATCTACGAGCAGTACTTC. Translation: CASSSIYEQYF.

The rearrangement uses TRBV28 and TRBJ1-5, with D tentatively TRBD1 (6 bases). Germline V gene data show CDR1 as MDHEN and CDR2 as SYDVKM. The V and J ends lost 8 bases and 2 bases respectively, with 19 bases between them. This CDR3 comprises 16 residues. Written as DNA, the CDR3 is TGTGCCAGCGGCAGGGGCGGTTTTGATGGCAATCAGCCCCAGCATTTT. Its translation: CASGRGGFDGNQPQHF.

The chain employs TRBV7-9 and TRBJ2-5; possibly TRBD1 for D (5 bases). Trimming took off 2 bases at V and 3 bases at J, with 7 bases between the two ends. The CDR3 length is 13 residues. In germline, CDR1 is SEHNR, CDR2 FQNEAQ (reference sequence). The CDR3: CASSLQGEETQYF. CDR3 in DNA: TGTGCCAGCAGCTTACAGGGCGAAGAGACCCAGTACTTC. Full variable domain (missing parts from reference TRBV7-9 and TRBJ2-5): DTGVSQNPRHKITKRGQNVTFRCDPISEHNRLYWYRQTLGQGPEFLTYFQNEAQLEKSRLLSDRFSAERPKGSFSTLEIQRTEQGDSAMYLCASSLQGEETQYFGPGTRLLVL.

The chain links TRBV30 to TRBJ1-2, with 7 nucleotides matching TRBD1. J was trimmed by 5 bases and V by 2 bases; bases with no gene match: 5. CDR3 length equals 13 residues. Per germline, CDR1 GTSNPN and CDR2 SVGIG (reference sequence). Here the CDR3 reads CAWSLGRGYGYTF. The CDR3 DNA follows: TGTGCCTGGAGTCTGGGCAGGGGGTATGGCTACACCTTC.

The chain recombines TRBV6-6 with TRBJ2-7; D is unresolved. Germline CDR1 reads MNHNY; CDR2 reads SVGAGI (reference sequence). The CDR3 consists of 12 residues. Trimming shortened V by 3 bases and J by 4 bases, and 7 bases separated the two germline ends. The CDR3 protein is CASSYTSYEQYF. CDR3 nucleotides: TGTGCCAGCAGTTATACGAGTTACGAGCAGTACTTC.

This clone has more than one count but fewer than ten. The V call is TRBV6-1, the J call TRBJ1-2; weak D call: TRBD1 (5 bases). V shed 3 bases and J shed 7 bases, with 18 bases lying between them. Looked up from germline, CDR1 is MNHNS and CDR2 is SASEGT. CDR3 length equals 15 residues. The CDR3: CASSEVTVAGLGYTF. The CDR3, as DNA: TGTGCCAGCAGTGAGGTAACTGTGGCAGGGCTTGGCTACACCTTC.

The chain has TRBV19 and TRBJ2-2; perhaps TRBD1 as D (6 bases). Germline V gene data show CDR1 as LNHDA and CDR2 as SQIVND (reference sequence). V lost 5 bases to trimming and J lost 5 bases, with 18 bases between them. The CDR3 has 16 residues. DNA for the CDR3: TGTGCCAGTAGTCTCCCCGGACAGAGACCAACCGGGGAGCTGTTTTTT. It yields the protein CASSLPGQRPTGELFF.

The V gene is TRBV5-4, the J gene TRBJ2-3; D gene uncertain. This CDR3 contains 13 residues. V gave up 2 bases and J gave up 2 bases, with 6 bases separating them. The germline CDR1 and CDR2 sequences are SGHNT and YYREEE (reference sequence). The CDR3 DNA reads as TGTGCCAGCAGCTTTCCCTTCACAGATACGCAGTATTTT. This translates into CASSFPFTDTQYF.

This clone was detected only a few times. This chain uses TRBV4-1 with TRBJ1-4; D gene ambiguous. Deletions cut 1 base from V and 0 bases from J, with 12 bases between. Germline loops: CDR1 MGHRA, CDR2 YSYEKL. The CDR3 runs 17 residues. The DNA for the CDR3 is TGCGCCAGCAGCCAAGCGCTTCTACGCGCAACTAATGAAAAACTGTTTTTT. It translates to CASSQALLRATNEKLFF.

The genes are TRBV29-1 and TRBJ2-1; the match to TRBD1 covers 12 bases. The junction had 7 bases not matched to a gene; V was cut back by 0 bases and J by 10 bases. The CDR3 spans 15 residues. Germline V lookup: CDR1 SQVTM, CDR2 ANQGSEA. CDR3 residues: CSVEDPGQGATEQFF. As DNA, the CDR3 is TGCAGCGTTGAAGATCCGGGACAGGGGGCGACAGAGCAGTTCTTC.

This clone showed up just a few times. V gene TRBV4-2 combines with J gene TRBJ2-1; tentative D call: TRBD1 (5 bases). Trimming left V 2 bases short and J 6 bases short, with 11 bases between. This CDR3 has 14 amino acids. Per germline, CDR1 LGHNA and CDR2 YNFKEQ. CDR3 coding DNA: TGTGCCAGCAGCCAATCCCTAGGGGCCAATGAGCAGTTCTTC. This gives the protein CASSQSLGANEQFF.

The DNA for the CDR3 is TGTGCCAGCAGCCAAGATCGTCGGTTCTATGGCTACACCTTC. Translation: CASSQDRRFYGYTF. The chain has TRBV4-2 and TRBJ1-2; the D is unclear. V dropped 0 bases and J dropped 4 bases, with 9 bases sitting between them. This CDR3 spans 14 amino acids. Germline V gives CDR1 LGHNA, CDR2 YNFKEQ.

The chain is built from TRBV18 and TRBJ1-2; no clear D gene. The CDR3 is 12 amino acids. V shed 0 bases and J shed 4 bases, with 3 bases lying between them. Germline CDR1 reads KGHSH; CDR2 reads LQKENI. CDR3 sequence (DNA): TGTGCCAGCTCACCACCCGGCTATGGCTACACCTTC. Translation gives CASSPPGYGYTF.

This rearrangement joins TRBV4-2 to TRBJ1-3, with D hard to call. Germline CDR1 reads LGHNA; CDR2 reads YNFKEQ. The CDR3 has 17 residues. V gave up 2 bases and J gave up 0 bases, with 14 bases separating them. CDR3 region: CASSQRVFRGSGNTIYF. The CDR3 DNA reads as TGTGCCAGCAGCCAAAGGGTTTTTCGGGGCTCTGGAAACACCATATATTTT.

This sequence joins TRBV28 and TRBJ1-4; D perhaps matches TRBD1 (6 bases). Germline CDR1 is MDHEN and CDR2 is SYDVKM. V gave up 4 bases and J gave up 8 bases, with 17 bases separating them. The CDR3 is made up of 15 amino acids. The CDR3 DNA sequence: TGTGCCAGCAGTTCCACCACAGGGAATTGGGAAAAACTGTTTTTT. Protein product: CASSSTTGNWEKLFF.

The gene calls are TRBV6-2 or TRBV6-3 and TRBJ2-3; 12 nucleotides match TRBD2. The CDR3 length is 15 residues. J was trimmed by 5 bases and V by 5 bases; bases with no gene match: 5. CDR1 and CDR2 (germline): MNHEY, SVGEGT. CDR3 nucleotide sequence: TGTGCCAGCAGTAAACCGGGACTAGCGGGAGATACGCAGTATTTT. The encoded protein is CASSKPGLAGDTQYF.